This TCR beta chain came from a study of cytomegalovirus exposure and HLA in healthy donors. Whole-study results and caveats: DRB1 had the most TCR associations and HLA-C the fewest, a later analysis found, with rates varying by HLA locus. A later analysis showed HLA-associated TCR beta chains outstripping equally common others in clonal expansion. Further analysis was carried out later, and it showed several of the most significant clusters appearing linked to common viral pathogens.

Amplification used 60 Vbeta primers and 13 Jbeta primers. In the original workflow: Later analysis identified 80 million to 85 million unique TCR beta chains, 10 million to 12 million shared. Data came from immunoSEQ multiplex PCR; TCRdb stores just in-frame clones and leaves some out. V, J and clone size reflect that table, while D and trimming were determined from the DNA. The sample includes 150,000 to 200,000 clones, 76% of them seen just once. About this clone itself: Its antigen is undetermined.

This TCR came from a male donor in good health and CMV-seronegative. The source material was PBMCs.

DNA for the CDR3: TGCGCCAGCAGCTTGTTCCCGGGGACGAACACCGGGGAGCTGTTTTTT. This translates into CASSLFPGTNTGELFF. The rearrangement uses TRBV5-1 and TRBJ2-2, with D possibly TRBD2 on 5 matching bases. V lost 1 base and J lost 0, with 10 bases in between. The CDR3 runs 16 residues. Germline V gene sequence: CDR1 SGHRS, CDR2 YFSETQ.